The 25 T cell receptor beta chains below all came from one sample that was sequenced in a study of blood T cell repertoires in COVID-19 (dated by TCRdb to about 2020). Library construction relied on the immunoSEQ multiplex PCR assay. Held by TCRdb, this immuneACCESS table contains in-frame sequences only and omits some clones. Under half of the omission traces to an unresolved V gene where checked; the cause of the rest is unknown. The sample includes about 150,000 clones, with roughly 90% observed a single time. Of the sample, more than 6.5% is held by the ten largest clones. Sequencing input: PBMCs or T cells enriched from blood (not recorded which). All receptors derive from a woman in her forties or fifties who had recovered from COVID-19.

Remarks on this clone: A junction end diverges from the germline sequence, so it may reflect a read error. This rearrangement joins TRBV7-7 to TRBJ2-1; 8 bases are a match to TRBD1. This CDR3 contains 16 residues. The germline gives CDR1 SSHAT, CDR2 FNYEAQ (reference sequence). DNA of the CDR3: TGTGCTAGCAGCTTAGCGCCGGGGACAGGATACAATGAGCAGTTCTTC. This sequence encodes CASSLAPGTGYNEQFF.

The V and J genes are TRBV19 and TRBJ1-1; possibly TRBD1 for D (6 bases). The germline V gene encodes CDR1 LNHDA and CDR2 SQIVND (reference sequence). Trimming cost V 4 bases and J 5 bases, with 20 bases left between them. This CDR3 is 16 amino acids long. The CDR3 DNA sequence: TGTGCCAGTAGTACCCTCCGGGACATAGCCAGAACTGAAGCTTTCTTT. Translated: CASSTLRDIARTEAFF.

This chain uses TRBV6-2 or TRBV6-3 with TRBJ1-5, with no clear D. V lost 2 bases, J lost 7 bases, and 12 bases lay in between. CDR3 length equals 14 residues. Germline values: CDR1 MNHEY, CDR2 SVGEGT. CDR3 sequence (DNA): TGTGCCAGCAGTTACGGAGGCCAAAACCAGCCCCAGCATTTT. It specifies CASSYGGQNQPQHF.

V gene TRBV4-2 combines with J gene TRBJ1-1; D is undetermined. Trimming pared 0 bases from V and 1 base from J, leaving 6 bases between. CDR1 is LGHNA, CDR2 YNFKEQ, per germline. This CDR3 is built from 14 residues. CDR3 in DNA: TGTGCCAGCAGCCAAGATCGGTCGAACACTGAAGCTTTCTTT. Translating it yields CASSQDRSNTEAFF.

V is TRBV18 and J is TRBJ2-4; TRBD1 might be the D (6 bases). V was pared by 2 bases and J by 6 bases, with 11 bases between. The CDR3 spans 14 residues. Germline V CDR1 and CDR2: KGHSH, LQKENI. The CDR3: CASSPEARGNIQYF. The CDR3 DNA is TGTGCCAGCTCACCAGAAGCCAGGGGAAACATTCAGTACTTC.

The V call is TRBV4-3, the J call TRBJ2-3, with D possibly TRBD2 on 6 matching bases. Trimming removed 3 bases from V and 4 bases from J, with 14 bases in between. CDR1 is LGHNA and CDR2 is YSLEER in the germline V gene. The CDR3 contains 15 residues. The CDR3, as DNA: TGCGCCAGCAGCCACGTGGGCGGGGAGGCAGATACGCAGTATTTT. Translation gives CASSHVGGEADTQYF.

The chain carries TRBV11-2 and TRBJ1-6; D call uncertain. From germline, CDR1 is SGHAT and CDR2 FQNNGV. Between the trimmed V and J ends, which lost 5 bases and 11 bases, there was a span of 13 bases. The CDR3 consists of 13 residues. CDR3 loop: CASSPGGVAPLHF. In DNA form, the CDR3 reads TGTGCCAGCAGCCCAGGTGGTGTGGCACCCCTCCACTTT.

V is TRBV13 and J is TRBJ2-1, with 10 bases that match TRBD2. The CDR3 loop spans 18 amino acids. V was clipped by 2 bases and J by 4 bases; unmatched bases: 11. In germline, CDR1 is PRHDT, CDR2 FYEKMQ (reference sequence). CDR3 sequence: CASSLSGVLAGDYNEQFF. CDR3 DNA sequence: TGTGCCAGCAGCTTATCTGGAGTGCTAGCGGGGGATTACAATGAGCAGTTCTTC.

The chain employs TRBV6-5 and TRBJ1-2; TRBD1 agrees at 8 bases. Trimming took 5 bases from V and 1 from J; bases not matched to a gene: 3. This CDR3 contains 14 residues. Germline-derived CDR1 and CDR2 are MNHEY and SVGAGI. The CDR3 region is CASSQGANNYGYTF. CDR3 nucleotides: TGTGCCAGCAGTCAGGGGGCTAATAACTATGGCTACACCTTC.

This clone showed up just once. The gene calls are TRBV6-5 and TRBJ1-2; the D is unclear. The CDR3 contains 14 residues. The germline V gene has CDR1 MNHEY and CDR2 SVGAGI. V lost 4 bases to trimming and J lost 0 bases, with 9 bases between them. The CDR3 loop is CASSSFGSNYGYTF. In DNA, the CDR3 is TGTGCCAGCAGTTCTTTCGGGTCTAACTATGGCTACACCTTC.

This chain connects TRBV15 to TRBJ1-5; D is possibly TRBD1 (6 bases). Germline assignment: CDR1 LNHNV and CDR2 YYDKDF (reference sequence). V lost 3 bases, J lost 3 bases, and 12 bases lay in between. The CDR3 has 15 amino acids. In DNA form, the CDR3 reads TGTGCCACCAGCAGCCCTGACAGGCCCAATCAGCCCCAGCATTTT. Protein product: CATSSPDRPNQPQHF.

The chain employs TRBV27 and TRBJ2-5; D possibly corresponds to TRBD2 (5 bases). The germline V and J ends were trimmed by 2 bases and 5 bases, with 18 bases remaining between them. This CDR3 has 16 residues. Germline values: CDR1 MNHEY, CDR2 SMNVEV (reference sequence). The CDR3 region is CASSLLRRIRGETQYF. The DNA for the CDR3 is TGTGCCAGCAGTTTACTTCGACGTATCCGAGGGGAGACCCAGTACTTC.

This clone came up once. The rearrangement joins TRBV19 to TRBJ1-1; D is possibly TRBD1 (5 bases). Germline V gene sequence: CDR1 LNHDA, CDR2 SQIVND (reference sequence). The ends were cut back, 5 bases at V and 0 bases at J, with 13 bases in the middle. CDR3 length: 15 residues. CDR3 sequence: CASSGRQRLNTEAFF. CDR3 DNA: TGTGCCAGTAGTGGTAGACAGCGACTGAACACTGAAGCTTTCTTT.

V is TRBV18 and J is TRBJ1-1; 7 nucleotides match TRBD1. The V gene's germline CDR1 is KGHSH and CDR2 LQKENI. The CDR3 has 16 amino acids. J was trimmed by 1 base and V by 5 bases; bases with no gene match: 10. The CDR3 DNA reads as TGTGCCAGCTCAATTAGAGGACAGGCCGAGAACACTGAAGCTTTCTTT. Encoded protein: CASSIRGQAENTEAFF.

V is TRBV3-1 (or the pseudogene TRBV3-2) and J is TRBJ1-1; D not certain. Per germline, CDR1 LGHDT and CDR2 YNNKEL (reference sequence). The CDR3 runs to 15 residues. V was pared by 0 bases and J by 5 bases, with 13 bases between. CDR3 protein: CASSQEWAGITEAFF. The CDR3 region has the DNA TGTGCCAGCAGCCAAGAGTGGGCAGGTATTACTGAAGCTTTCTTT.

The chain recombines TRBV4-1 with TRBJ1-5; the D gene is possibly TRBD1 (5 bases). CDR3 length equals 17 residues. Germline CDR1 is MGHRA and CDR2 is YSYEKL. Trimming pared 0 bases from V and 3 bases from J, leaving 15 bases between. CDR3 nucleotides: TGCGCCAGCAGCCAAGATTTAACAGGAATGGCCAATCAGCCCCAGCATTTT. Residues: CASSQDLTGMANQPQHF.

This clone was seen a handful of times. The rearrangement uses TRBV2 and TRBJ2-7, with D maybe TRBD1 (6 bases). Deletions cut 9 bases from V and 2 bases from J, with 20 bases between. The germline V gene has CDR1 SNHLY and CDR2 FYNNEI. This CDR3 comprises 15 residues. CDR3 in amino acids: CAREDRAGRPYEQYF. CDR3 nucleotides: TGTGCCAGGGAGGACAGAGCAGGAAGGCCCTACGAGCAGTACTTC.

This sequence joins TRBV15 and TRBJ1-1; 7 positions match TRBD1. V dropped 4 bases and J dropped 9; count of bases not matched to a gene: 14. Germline values: CDR1 LNHNV, CDR2 YYDKDF (reference sequence). This CDR3 comprises 15 residues. This CDR3 is CATSTDLTGRYKAFF. As DNA, the CDR3 is TGTGCCACCAGCACCGACCTGACAGGGAGATATAAAGCTTTCTTT.

The V and J genes are TRBV3-1 (or the pseudogene TRBV3-2) and TRBJ2-1; TRBD1 aligns across 9 bases. The CDR3 has 12 residues. Germline-derived CDR1 and CDR2 are LGHDT and YNNKEL (reference sequence). The junction had 6 bases not matched to a gene; V was cut back by 3 bases and J by 15 bases. In DNA, the CDR3 is TGTGCCAGCAGCCACCTGGGACAGGGTGGGTTCTTC. Its translation: CASSHLGQGGFF.

The V gene is TRBV7-9, the J gene TRBJ1-3, with 8 bases lining up with TRBD1. Germline V gene lookup returns CDR1 SEHNR and CDR2 FQNEAQ (reference sequence). The CDR3 covers 15 residues. V was clipped by 5 bases and J by 0 bases; unmatched bases: 3. CDR3 in amino acids: CASSNGQGSGNTIYF. DNA for the CDR3: TGTGCCAGCAGCAACGGACAGGGCTCTGGAAACACCATATATTTT.

The J gene is TRBJ2-2, the V gene TRBV5-6, with a weak D call TRBD1 (6 bases). V lost 0 bases to trimming and J lost 1 base, with 7 bases between them. This CDR3 has 15 residues. CDR1 and CDR2 (germline): SGHDT, YYEEEE. CDR3 bases: TGTGCCAGCAGCTTGGAGGGGGAGAACACCGGGGAGCTGTTTTTT. This encodes CASSLEGENTGELFF. Using reference TRBV5-6 and TRBJ2-2 for the parts outside the CDR3, the full variable domain is DAGVTQSPTHLIKTRGQQVTLRCSPKSGHDTVSWYQQALGQGPQFIFQYYEEEERQRGNFPDRFSGHQFPNYSSELNVNALLLGDSALYLCASSLEGENTGELFFGEGSRLTVL.

The rearrangement joins TRBV7-2 to TRBJ2-7; 9 nucleotides agree with TRBD1. The CDR3 runs to 12 residues. With V trimmed by 6 bases and J by 3 bases, 0 bases remained unmatched. Germline CDR1 and CDR2: SGHTA and FQGNSA. The CDR3 sequence is CASRTGGYEQYF. In DNA, the CDR3 is TGTGCCAGCAGGACAGGGGGCTACGAGCAGTACTTC.

V is TRBV9 and J is TRBJ2-2; D remains ambiguous. Germline values: CDR1 SGDLS, CDR2 YYNGEE. The CDR3 length is 14 residues. The ends were cut back, 1 base at V and 2 bases at J, with 6 bases in the middle. The CDR3, as DNA: TGTGCCAGCAGCGTAAACAGCAACACCGGGGAGCTGTTTTTT. Translating gives CASSVNSNTGELFF.

In this sample, this clone turned up a few times. The chain combines TRBV6-6 with TRBJ2-6, with 9 positions matching TRBD1. CDR1 is MNHNY, CDR2 SVGAGI, per germline (reference sequence). This CDR3 has 19 amino acids. V dropped 5 bases and J dropped 2; count of bases not matched to a gene: 13. CDR3 coding DNA: TGTGCCAGCAGTCACGACGGCCCACAGGGGGCGACTGGGGCCAACGTCCTGACTTTC. It codes for CASSHDGPQGATGANVLTF.

The gene calls are TRBV10-3 and TRBJ1-5; 10 bases map to TRBD1. Germline V lookup: CDR1 ENHRY, CDR2 SYGVKD. CDR3 length equals 18 residues. The J segment lost 1 base and the V segment lost 5 bases, leaving 11 bases of the junction unmatched. Here the CDR3 reads CAISRGTGEWGSNQPQHF. CDR3 DNA sequence: TGTGCCATCAGTCGAGGGACAGGGGAGTGGGGAAGCAATCAGCCCCAGCATTTT.